This TCR beta chain appears in the sequencing data of a study of T cell repertoires in cytomegalovirus infection. Across the study: Both CMV infection and a matching HLA type were indicated by public TCR beta signatures. The study's findings and limits: Public TCR beta family frequency separated CMV-and-HLA carriers, including in an independent cohort. In two of eight donors, the top clonotype was HLA-C-restricted CMV-specific.

Worth noting for this clonotype: Its antigen is undetermined. One base away lies a much larger clone, so this may be a sequencing read error.

TCRdb used MiXCR to reprocess the reads, holding one entry per CDR3 protein. Of 630,000 or so distinct CDR3 sequences listed, approximately 24% are singletons. Per germline, CDR1 SGHVS and CDR2 FQNEAQ. The CDR3 totals 12 residues. The chain carries TRBV7-8 and TRBJ2-3, with D tentatively TRBD2 (5 bases). The clonotype originates from a human donor in good health (CMV status not recorded). Some clones in this sample may be carry-over from other donors' samples. Source material: CD8+ T cells from PBMCs. CDR3 nucleotides: TGTGTCAGCAGCCCCCGCGGAGGTACGCAGTATTTT. Its protein product is CVSSPRGGTQYF.